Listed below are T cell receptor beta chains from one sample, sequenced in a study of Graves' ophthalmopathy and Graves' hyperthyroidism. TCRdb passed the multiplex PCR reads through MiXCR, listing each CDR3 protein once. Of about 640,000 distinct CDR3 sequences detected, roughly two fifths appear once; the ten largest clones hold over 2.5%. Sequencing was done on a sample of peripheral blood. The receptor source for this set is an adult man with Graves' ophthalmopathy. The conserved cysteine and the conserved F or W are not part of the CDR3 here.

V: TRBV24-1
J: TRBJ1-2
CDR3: ATSEPQTRATDGYT

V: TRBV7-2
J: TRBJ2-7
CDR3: ASSPGGLAPHEQY

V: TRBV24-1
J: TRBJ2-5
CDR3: ATSDLRQAQETQY

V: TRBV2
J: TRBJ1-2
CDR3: ASSYTSGGDT

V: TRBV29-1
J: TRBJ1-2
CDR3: SSLWGVNYGYT

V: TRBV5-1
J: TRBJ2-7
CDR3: ASSIGQASYEQY

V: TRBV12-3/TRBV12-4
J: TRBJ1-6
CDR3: ASSLRGHSPLH

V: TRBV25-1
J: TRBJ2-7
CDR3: ASSKVDQGSGDRSATVYEQY

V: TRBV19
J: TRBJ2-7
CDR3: ASSIQPGRSYEQY

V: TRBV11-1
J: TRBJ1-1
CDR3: ASSLNRAWSKAF

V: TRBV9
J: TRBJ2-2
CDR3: ASSPRGGARTGELF

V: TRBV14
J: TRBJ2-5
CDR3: ASSQDWGGETQY

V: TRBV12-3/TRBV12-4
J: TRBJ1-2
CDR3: ASSDGHFYGYT

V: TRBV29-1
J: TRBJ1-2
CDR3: SVRDRENGYT

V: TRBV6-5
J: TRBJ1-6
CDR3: ASSQRDRYNSPLH

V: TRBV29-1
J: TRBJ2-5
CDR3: SVEPDRARETQY

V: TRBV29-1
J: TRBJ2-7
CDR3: SVESDSRDAY

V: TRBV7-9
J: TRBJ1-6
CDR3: ASSQEPGGNSPLH

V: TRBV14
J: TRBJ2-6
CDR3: ASSQELRVSTGANVLT

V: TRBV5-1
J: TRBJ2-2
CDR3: ASSTNRVENTGELF

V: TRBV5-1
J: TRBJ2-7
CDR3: VSSSDPSTYRDSREQY

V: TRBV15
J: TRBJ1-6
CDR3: ATRAGTGGSPLH

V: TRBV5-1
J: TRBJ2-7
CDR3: ASSTGDRGLVEQY

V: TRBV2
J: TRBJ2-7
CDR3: ASSYLGGNEQY

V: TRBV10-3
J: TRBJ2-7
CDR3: ASSFSTSGGSSYEQY

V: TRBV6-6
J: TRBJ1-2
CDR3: ASSPPSVLANYGYT

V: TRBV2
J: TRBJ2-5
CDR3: ASSLQAQY

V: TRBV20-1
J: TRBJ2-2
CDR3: SARYGRSTGELF

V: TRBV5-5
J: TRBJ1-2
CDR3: ASSSGQFNGYT

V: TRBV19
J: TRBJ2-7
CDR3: ASSSGQTREQY

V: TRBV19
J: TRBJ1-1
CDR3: ASSMTKRGYRTEAF

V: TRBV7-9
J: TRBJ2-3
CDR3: ASSYQGSAQY

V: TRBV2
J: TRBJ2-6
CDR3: ARDQGNGANVLT

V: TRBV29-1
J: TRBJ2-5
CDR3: SVEEGAGVKETQY

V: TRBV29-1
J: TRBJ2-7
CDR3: SVGDRVTGEQY

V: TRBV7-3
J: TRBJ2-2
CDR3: ASSSSGSTGELF